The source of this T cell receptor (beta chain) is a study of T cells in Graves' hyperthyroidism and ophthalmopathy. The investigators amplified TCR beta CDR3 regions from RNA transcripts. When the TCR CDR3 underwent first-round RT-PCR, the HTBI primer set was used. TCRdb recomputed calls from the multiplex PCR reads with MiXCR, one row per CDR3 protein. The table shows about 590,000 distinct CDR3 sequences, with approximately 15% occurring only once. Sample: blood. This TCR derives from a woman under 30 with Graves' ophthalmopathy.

CDR3: CATSESGFTDTQYF. CDR3 in DNA: TGTGCCACCAGTGAAAGCGGGTTCACAGATACGCAGTATTTT. The V gene is TRBV24-1, the J gene TRBJ2-3, with D possibly matching TRBD2 (6 bases). The CDR3 totals 14 residues. V lost 4 bases and J 2 bases, leaving 9 bases between the germline ends. CDR1 is KGHDR and CDR2 is SFDVKD in the germline V gene.